These T cell receptor beta chains were read from a single sample in a study of prognosis after radiotherapy for stage I lung cancer. TCRdb called the multiplex PCR reads again in MiXCR, with one record for every CDR3 protein. The data contain around 26,000 distinct CDR3 sequences, approximately 40% of them singletons. The sequenced sample was PBMCs, obtained before or after stereotactic body radiation therapy (not recorded which). All receptors derive from a donor of 50 years or more with non-small cell lung cancer. Each CDR3 is given with its conserved first and last residue. Each record gives: J gene, V gene, D gene, clone size, CDR3 DNA, CDR3 protein. A D gene is named only where the DNA matches it firmly. Expanded clones get a size class; other rows say once, few or many, or leave the size out.

>TRBJ1-2|TRBV27|NA|NA
TGTGCCAGCAGTTTACGTTTCAGCTATGGCTACACCTTC
CASSLRFSYGYTF
>TRBJ1-6|TRBV30|TRBD1|medium-sized
TGTGCCTGGAGTGCGGGACAGGGCGCTTCACCCCTCCACTTT
CAWSAGQGASPLHF
>TRBJ1-2|TRBV9|NA|NA
TGTGCCAGCAGCCCTTGGGGTTACGCTGGCTACACCTTC
CASSPWGYAGYTF
>TRBJ2-2|TRBV24-1|NA|many
TGTGCCACCAGTGATTTACCAGAACAATTTAACACCGGGGAGCTGTTTTTT
CATSDLPEQFNTGELFF
>TRBJ2-4|TRBV3-1|NA|NA
TGTGCCAGCAGCCAAGTTTCCACCGCCTTAGCCAAAAACATTCAGTACTTC
CASSQVSTALAKNIQYF
>TRBJ2-7|TRBV10-3|TRBD1|many
TGTGCCATCAGTGAGGTGGGGACAGGGATCAACGAGCAGTACTTC
CAISEVGTGINEQYF
>TRBJ2-7|TRBV27|TRBD2|medium-sized
TGTGCCAGCAGTCCAGGGACTAGCGGCTACGAGCAGTACTTC
CASSPGTSGYEQYF
>TRBJ2-1|TRBV4-1|TRBD2|many
TGCGCCAGCAGAGAAGAGGCTAGCGGGAGGGCCCACAATGAGCAGTTCTTC
CASREEASGRAHNEQFF
>TRBJ2-1|TRBV28|NA|NA
TGTGCCAGCAGCCTAATGTGTAAATCGTTCTTC
CASSLMCKSFF
>TRBJ2-7|TRBV6-9|TRBD2|NA
TGTGCCAGCAGTTCGGGCCGAGCCGGGACTAGCGGGATGGCAGGAGAGCAGTACTTC
CASSSGRAGTSGMAGEQYF
>TRBJ1-3|TRBV7-6|NA|NA
TGTGCCAGCAGCCGAGGGGTAGTTAACACCATATATTTT
CASSRGVVNTIYF
>TRBJ1-2|TRBV12-3/TRBV12-4|NA|many
TGTGCCAGTCTCGAATGGGGGGGCGGGGATGGCTACACCTTC
CASLEWGGGDGYTF
>TRBJ1-1|TRBV7-2|TRBD1|few
TGTGCCAGCAGCTTAGCCCCCGGGACAGGGATGAACACTGAAGCTTTCTTT
CASSLAPGTGMNTEAFF
>TRBJ1-1|TRBV27|NA|once
TGTGCCAGCAGTCCCAACCCCGTGGTAGCGAACACTGAAGCTTTCTTT
CASSPNPVVANTEAFF
>TRBJ2-5|TRBV11-2|NA|many
TGTGCCAGCAGCTCACTAGCCGGGTTAGCGGAGACCCAGTACTTC
CASSSLAGLAETQYF
>TRBJ2-6|TRBV2|NA|many
TGTGCCAGCAGTGTGGACAAGGTTTCCTCTGGGGCCAACGTCCTGACTTTC
CASSVDKVSSGANVLTF
>TRBJ2-7|TRBV3-1|TRBD2|many
TGTGCCAGCAGCCAAGAAGTGGCGGGAGGTTACGAGCAGTACTTC
CASSQEVAGGYEQYF
>TRBJ1-5|TRBV6-2/TRBV6-3|NA|NA
TGTGCCAGCAGCCCTCTCGGGCAGCCCCAGCATTTT
CASSPLGQPQHF
>TRBJ2-1|TRBV15|NA|many
TGTGCCACCAGCCCGAGACTCCCTTTGGGCAATGAGCAGTTCTTC
CATSPRLPLGNEQFF
>TRBJ2-7|TRBV6-2/TRBV6-3|TRBD2|NA
TGTGCCAGCATTGCAGCTAGCGGGAGTTTTTATCAGTACTTC
CASIAASGSFYQYF
>TRBJ1-6|TRBV28|NA|NA
TGTACCAGCGCGCCGGGGGCAGATTCACCCCTCCACTTT
CTSAPGADSPLHF
>TRBJ2-2|TRBV24-1|NA|medium-sized
TGTGCCACCAGTGATTTCGGCGGGACGGGTGTCGGGGAGCTGTTTTTT
CATSDFGGTGVGELFF
>TRBJ1-4|TRBV7-9|NA|NA
TGTGCCAGCAGCCATTGGACCCACAAGCGGGATGAAAAACTGTTTTTT
CASSHWTHKRDEKLFF
>TRBJ2-2|TRBV7-9|TRBD2|many
TGTGCCAGCAGCTTAACCGTGGGACTAGCGGGAGGGAACACCGGGGAGCTGTTTTTT
CASSLTVGLAGGNTGELFF
>TRBJ2-2|TRBV11-2|NA|medium-sized
TGTGCCAGCAGCTTAGTACAGGTTTACACCGGGGAGCTGTTTTTT
CASSLVQVYTGELFF
>TRBJ2-1|TRBV27|NA|NA
TGTGCCAGCAGTTTATACCCTACTAGAACCCCGAGCTCCTACAATGAGCAGTTCTTC
CASSLYPTRTPSSYNEQFF
>TRBJ1-5|TRBV11-2|NA|NA
TGTGCCAGCAGCTTAGTACAGGATCAGCCCCAGCATTTT
CASSLVQDQPQHF
>TRBJ2-1|TRBV6-1|NA|NA
TGTGCCAGCAGTGGGCAGTTTGTGGGAGCCCCGCAGACCAATGAGCAGTTCTTC
CASSGQFVGAPQTNEQFF
>TRBJ1-5|TRBV10-3|NA|NA
TGTGCCATCAGTAGAGACGGAAGCAATCAGCCCCAGCATTTT
CAISRDGSNQPQHF
>TRBJ2-3|TRBV28|TRBD2|NA
TGTGCCAGCAGTACAATAGCGGGAGGGACGTCAGATACGCAGTATTTT
CASSTIAGGTSDTQYF
>TRBJ2-7|TRBV5-1|TRBD2|NA
TGCGCCAGCAGTCGAGGGACTAGCGGGAGAGACGAGCAGTACTTC
CASSRGTSGRDEQYF
>TRBJ2-5|TRBV9|NA|many
TGTGCCAGCAGCGTAGGGGCAGGGACCCAAGAGACCCAGTACTTC
CASSVGAGTQETQYF